The 28 T cell receptor beta chains given below trace back to one sample, sequenced in a study of T cells after yellow fever vaccination. TCRdb reprocessed the 5' RACE reads with MiXCR, giving one entry per CDR3 protein. The sample includes some 340,000 distinct CDR3 sequences, 9.5% to 12% of them seen just once. The sequencing used CD4+ T cells sorted from PBMCs, collected 45 days after the yellow fever booster vaccination. The receptors here all came from a man between 18 and 35 years old who received the YFV17D yellow fever vaccine.

The chain is built from TRBV2 and TRBJ2-5, with 13 positions matching TRBD2. The CDR3 length is 17 residues. The V gene end was trimmed by 7 bases and the J gene end by 5 bases; junction bases not matched to a gene: 13. Germline V gene lookup returns CDR1 SNHLY and CDR2 FYNNEI. The CDR3 bases are TGTGCCAGCACCAAGGGACTAGCGGGGAGCAATGAGGAGACCCAGTACTTC. This encodes CASTKGLAGSNEETQYF.

This sequence joins TRBV30 and TRBJ1-2, with no clear D. This CDR3 comprises 13 residues. Germline V gene data show CDR1 as GTSNPN and CDR2 as SVGIG (reference sequence). Trimming removed 1 base at V and 1 base at J, with 7 bases between. The CDR3 DNA follows: TGTGCCTGGAGTGGGGTTCGTAACTATGGCTACACCTTC. This encodes CAWSGVRNYGYTF.

There are a few counts of this clonotype. The rearrangement uses TRBV7-8 and TRBJ2-1, with 12 bases lining up with TRBD2. Trimming took 5 bases from V and 5 from J; bases not matched to a gene: 13. The CDR3 sequence is 18 residues long. Germline CDR1 SGHVS, CDR2 FQNEAQ. The DNA of the CDR3 is TGTGCCAGCAGCCGTGGACTAGCGGGGAGCGAAGGGAACAATGAGCAGTTCTTC. It translates to CASSRGLAGSEGNNEQFF. The variable domain in full, completed from reference TRBV7-8 and TRBJ2-1, reads GAGVSQSPRYKVAKRGQDVALRCDPISGHVSLFWYQQALGQGPEFLTYFQNEAQLDKSGLPSDRFFAERPEGSVSTLKIQRTQQEDSAVYLCASSRGLAGSEGNNEQFFGPGTRLTVL.

This clonotype was seen repeatedly, ten times or more. V gene TRBV11-2 combines with J gene TRBJ2-1; D remains ambiguous. The CDR3 spans 14 residues. V gave up 2 bases and J gave up 6 bases, with 11 bases separating them. Germline loops: CDR1 SGHAT, CDR2 FQNNGV. Written as DNA, the CDR3 is TGTGCCAGCAGCTTATTGTTGGCCTCCAATGAGCAGTTCTTC. As protein: CASSLLLASNEQFF.

The chain employs TRBV29-1 and TRBJ1-1; D is unresolved. The CDR3 runs 12 residues. V gave up 7 bases and J gave up 5 bases, with 14 bases separating them. The germline V gene has CDR1 SQVTM and CDR2 ANQGSEA. The CDR3 spells CSATSLETEAFF. CDR3 sequence (DNA): TGCAGCGCCACAAGCTTAGAGACTGAAGCTTTCTTT.

This clonotype has at least ten counts. The V and J genes are TRBV5-1 and TRBJ1-1; 10 nucleotides agree with TRBD1. This CDR3 has 16 amino acids. After removal of 4 bases from V and 0 bases from J, the junction contained 6 bases not matched to a gene. Germline CDR1 reads SGHRS; CDR2 reads YFSETQ. CDR3 DNA sequence: TGCGCCAGCAGCCTAGGGACAGGGGCCCTGAACACTGAAGCTTTCTTT. Translating gives CASSLGTGALNTEAFF.

This clonotype has ten or more counts. The V call is TRBV6-2 or TRBV6-3, the J call TRBJ2-4; 7 bases are a match to TRBD1. The CDR3 sequence is 15 residues long. V lost 4 bases and J lost 3; bases outside the gene matches: 6. Germline lookup yields CDR1 MNHEY and CDR2 SVGEGT. The DNA for the CDR3 is TGTGCCAGCAGTTCGGGACAGAGATACAAAAACATTCAGTACTTC. This gives the protein CASSSGQRYKNIQYF.

The chain joins TRBV5-1 to TRBJ1-1; 9 positions agree with TRBD1. The CDR3 has 14 amino acids. Germline CDR1 SGHRS, CDR2 YFSETQ. J gave up 5 bases and V 7 bases, and 9 bases lay outside the gene matches. The CDR3 here is CASGGGTGRTEAFF. The CDR3 DNA reads as TGCGCCAGCGGCGGGGGGACAGGGAGGACTGAAGCTTTCTTT.

This clonotype was detected only a few times. Its ends do not fully match the called genes, so a read error is possible. The V gene is TRBV7-7, the J gene TRBJ2-5; TRBD2 matches 12 bases. Germline V gene sequence: CDR1 SSHAT, CDR2 FNYEAQ (reference sequence). The CDR3 runs 15 residues. The CDR3 nucleotides are TGTGCTAGCAGCCTAGCGGGGGGGAACGGGGAGACCCAGTACTTC. As protein: CASSLAGGNGETQYF.

This clonotype is deemed medium-sized. Relative to the germline gene, one junction end is altered; a read error may explain this. CDR3 nucleotide sequence: TGTGCCAGCAGTTTAAATTACAATGAGCAGTTCTTC. It yields the protein CASSLNYNEQFF. The chain joins TRBV7-3 to TRBJ2-1; D call uncertain. The CDR3 extends over 12 amino acids. The germline gives CDR1 SGHTA, CDR2 FQGTGA.

This clonotype has a handful of counts. The rearrangement joins TRBV5-1 to TRBJ1-5; D is possibly TRBD1 (5 bases). Between the trimmed V and J ends, which lost 0 bases and 7 bases, there was a span of 14 bases. CDR3 length: 15 residues. Germline CDR1 and CDR2: SGHRS and YFSETQ. The CDR3 sequence: CASSLDGGVGQPQHF. The CDR3 DNA sequence: TGCGCCAGCAGCTTGGACGGGGGAGTCGGGCAGCCCCAGCATTTT.

The V and J genes are TRBV10-2 and TRBJ1-5; possible D gene TRBD1, 5 bases. Germline values: CDR1 WSHSY, CDR2 SAAADI. The V end lost 5 bases, the J end lost 0 bases, and 14 bases lay between the germline ends. The CDR3 is 16 residues long. Written as DNA, the CDR3 is TGCGCCAGCAGTCGGGGCCTTGAGGTTAGCAATCAGCCCCAGCATTTT. Translation: CASSRGLEVSNQPQHF.

The V gene is TRBV2, the J gene TRBJ1-2; no clear D. Trimming cost V 5 bases and J 3 bases, with 10 bases left between them. The CDR3 covers 13 residues. Germline lookup yields CDR1 SNHLY and CDR2 FYNNEI. CDR3 loop: CASSPANYYGYTF. The CDR3 bases are TGTGCCAGCAGTCCCGCGAATTACTATGGCTACACCTTC.

This clonotype was found a few times. DNA for the CDR3: TGTGCCAGCAGCCAAAGTAGAGACGGGGGATACACCTTC. Its protein product is CASSQSRDGGYTF. The chain joins TRBV3-1 to TRBJ1-2; maybe TRBD1 (5 bases). This CDR3 region has 13 residues. CDR1 LGHDT and CDR2 YNNKEL come from the germline V gene (reference sequence). V was pared by 2 bases and J by 11 bases, with 15 bases between. The full variable domain, rest sourced from reference TRBV3-1 and TRBJ1-2, is DTAVSQTPKYLVTQMGNDKSIKCEQNLGHDTMYWYKQDSKKFLKIMFSYNNKELIINETVPNRFSPKSPDKAHLNLHINSLELGDSAVYFCASSQSRDGGYTFGSGTRLTVV.

This clonotype was seen a handful of times. The chain uses TRBV5-1 and TRBJ2-7; no clear D. The germline V gene has CDR1 SGHRS and CDR2 YFSETQ. This CDR3 comprises 14 residues. The germline V and J ends were trimmed by 2 bases and 4 bases, with 13 bases remaining between them. The CDR3 nucleotides read TGCGCCAGCAGCTTAGGGCCCGTAGAGTACGAGCAGTACTTC. Translated: CASSLGPVEYEQYF.

The chain uses TRBV12-3 or TRBV12-4 and TRBJ1-2; D ambiguous. Trimming cost V 2 bases and J 2 bases, with 9 bases left between them. This CDR3 comprises 14 residues. This CDR3 reads CASSLNGQNYGYTF. In DNA form, the CDR3 reads TGTGCCAGCAGTTTAAATGGCCAAAACTATGGCTACACCTTC.

This clonotype occurred a few times. CDR3 DNA sequence: TGCGCCAGCAGCCCCGTTCGTGGGGCCAACGTCCTGACTTTC. It encodes CASSPVRGANVLTF. The chain recombines TRBV4-3 with TRBJ2-6; unclear D gene. Germline V gene data show CDR1 as LGHNA and CDR2 as YSLEER. The CDR3 runs to 14 residues. Trimming left V 4 bases short and J 3 bases short, with 7 bases between.

The genes are TRBV18 and TRBJ1-1; D uncertain. The CDR3 has 13 residues. Trimming shortened V by 3 bases and J by 5 bases, and 10 bases separated the two germline ends. The germline V gene has CDR1 KGHSH and CDR2 LQKENI. DNA of the CDR3: TGTGCCAGCTCACCCCCCCGGCGGACTGAAGCTTTCTTT. Translating it yields CASSPPRRTEAFF.

The V call is TRBV12-5, the J call TRBJ2-3; D is possibly TRBD2 (5 bases). This CDR3 comprises 15 residues. Germline V gene sequence: CDR1 LGHNT, CDR2 FRNRAP. Deletions cut 2 bases from V and 4 bases from J, with 13 bases between. For the CDR3, the DNA is TGTGCTAGTGGTTTGCGGGGTCAGGCGGCAGATACGCAGTATTTT. Its translation is CASGLRGQAADTQYF.

This clonotype was detected a few times. The rearrangement joins TRBV29-1 to TRBJ1-2; maybe TRBD1 (6 bases). Germline lookup yields CDR1 SQVTM and CDR2 ANQGSEA. V lost 3 bases and J 2 bases, leaving 13 bases between the germline ends. This CDR3 has 14 amino acids. CDR3 sequence reads: CSVETGGENYGYTF. The CDR3 DNA follows: TGCAGCGTTGAGACTGGGGGCGAGAACTATGGCTACACCTTC.

V is TRBV5-1 and J is TRBJ2-3; D not certain. The CDR3 is 16 amino acids. Trimming pared 0 bases from V and 2 bases from J, leaving 13 bases between. CDR1 is SGHRS and CDR2 is YFSETQ in the germline V gene. CDR3 amino acids: CASSLASGFSTDTQYF. CDR3 bases: TGCGCCAGCAGCTTGGCCTCCGGGTTTTCCACAGATACGCAGTATTTT. Full variable domain (remainder filled in from reference TRBV5-1 and TRBJ2-3): KAGVTQTPRYLIKTRGQQVTLSCSPISGHRSVSWYQQTPGQGLQFLFEYFSETQRNKGNFPGRFSGRQFSNSRSEMNVSTLELGDSALYLCASSLASGFSTDTQYFGPGTRLTVL.

This clonotype was seen a handful of times. J is TRBJ1-1 and V is TRBV4-3, with no clear D. The CDR3 sequence is 16 residues long. Looked up from germline, CDR1 is LGHNA and CDR2 is YSLEER. The V end lost 2 bases, the J end lost 0 bases, and 13 bases lay between the germline ends. The CDR3 coding sequence is TGCGCCAGCAGCCAAATCCCGACTGCTATGAACACTGAAGCTTTCTTT. Translation gives CASSQIPTAMNTEAFF.

This sequence joins TRBV4-1 and TRBJ2-3, with D unclear. The V end was cut by 0 bases, the J end by 2 bases, with 9 bases between. CDR3 length: 15 amino acids. The germline gives CDR1 MGHRA, CDR2 YSYEKL. This chain's CDR3 is CASSQDSYSTDTQYF. The CDR3 coding sequence is TGCGCCAGCAGCCAAGACAGTTACTCCACAGATACGCAGTATTTT.

Only a few counts were recorded for this clonotype. The gene calls are TRBV20-1 and TRBJ2-3, with a tentative D call TRBD1 (6 bases). Trimming shortened V by 1 base and J by 5 bases, and 19 bases separated the two germline ends. Germline V CDR1 and CDR2: DFQATT, SNEGSKA (reference sequence). This CDR3 comprises 16 residues. Here the CDR3 DNA reads TGCAGTGCTAGAGGCGAACAGGGATATGAGGAAGATACGCAGTATTTT. As protein: CSARGEQGYEEDTQYF.

This chain links TRBV28 with TRBJ2-5, with D uncertain. Germline CDR1 and CDR2: MDHEN and SYDVKM. Trimming removed 8 bases at V and 0 bases at J, with 4 bases between. The CDR3 sequence is 11 residues long. As DNA, the CDR3 is TGTGCCAGCCATTACCAAGAGACCCAGTACTTC. Encoded protein: CASHYQETQYF.

This clonotype was counted a few times. The chain has TRBV21-1 and TRBJ2-7; the table names TRBD1, a call not compared with the DNA. TRBV21-1 is designated a pseudogene. The CDR3 is 14 amino acids. The CDR3 region has the DNA TGTGCCAGCAGCAAGGAACAGGGATCCTACGAGCAGTACGTC. This encodes CASSKEQGSYEQYV.

In this sample, this clonotype turned up once. This chain joins TRBV12-3 or TRBV12-4 and TRBJ1-5, with 7 bases that match TRBD1. V gave up 7 bases and J gave up 3 bases; unmatched junction bases: 6. The CDR3 loop spans 14 amino acids. The DNA of the CDR3 is TGTGCCAGCACCTGGACAGGTTTCAATCAGCCCCAGCATTTT. Translating it yields CASTWTGFNQPQHF.

The chain couples TRBV6-2 or TRBV6-3 to TRBJ2-3; maybe TRBD2 (5 bases). The length of the CDR3 is 11 residues. The germline gives CDR1 MNHEY, CDR2 SVGEGT. V shed 8 bases and J shed 6 bases, with 9 bases lying between them. For the CDR3, the DNA is TGTGCCAGCGGAACGGGGGATACGCAGTATTTT. Amino acid sequence: CASGTGDTQYF.